These 12 T cell receptor beta chains were all obtained from the same sample, sequenced in a study of blood T cell repertoires in COVID-19. Profiled with immunoSEQ multiplex PCR; TCRdb holds only in-frame clones, not every one. The table shows a few hundred thousand clones, with about 89% occurring only once. Sequencing used peripheral blood. The receptors shown here come from a man aged 25-45 years with acute or convalescent COVID-19.

The sample holds one count of this clone. The V and J genes are TRBV18 and TRBJ2-1; 11 bases fit TRBD2. After removal of 6 bases from V and 2 bases from J, the junction contained 9 bases not matched to a gene. Germline V lookup: CDR1 KGHSH, CDR2 LQKENI. The CDR3 consists of 17 residues. CDR3 nucleotides: TGTGCCAGCTCCCCATCACTAGCGGGAGTCACCTACAATGAGCAGTTCTTC. This sequence encodes CASSPSLAGVTYNEQFF.

This rearrangement joins TRBV2 to TRBJ2-6, with TRBD1 identical over 8 bases. Trimming cost V 6 bases and J 4 bases; bases outside gene matches: 11. The CDR3 contains 17 residues. The germline V gene has CDR1 SNHLY and CDR2 FYNNEI. CDR3 DNA: TGTGCCAGCAGGGGACAGGACCTGGGCTACGGGGCCAACGTCCTGACTTTC. Protein sequence: CASRGQDLGYGANVLTF.

V usage is TRBV7-3 and J usage is TRBJ2-7, with 7 bases fitting TRBD1. CDR3 length: 13 amino acids. The junction had 9 bases not matched to a gene; V was cut back by 1 base and J by 12 bases. The germline CDR1 and CDR2 sequences are SGHTA and FQGTGA. CDR3 bases: TGTGCCAGCAGCTTAATTTTTTCGGACAGGCTGTACTTC. Translated: CASSLIFSDRLYF.

This clone was found a few times. V usage is TRBV11-1 and J usage is TRBJ1-1; D is possibly TRBD1 (6 bases). The germline CDR1 and CDR2 sequences are SGHAT and FQDESV (reference sequence). The CDR3 extends over 15 amino acids. V shed 5 bases and J shed 0 bases, with 13 bases lying between them. CDR3 amino acids: CASSAGRGVNTEAFF. The CDR3 DNA reads as TGTGCCAGCAGCGCAGGGAGGGGGGTGAACACTGAAGCTTTCTTT. Using reference TRBV11-1 and TRBJ1-1 for the parts outside the CDR3, the full variable domain is EAEVAQSPRYKITEKSQAVAFWCDPISGHATLYWYRQILGQGPELLVQFQDESVVDDSQLPKDRFSAERLKGVDSTLKIQPAELGDSAMYLCASSAGRGVNTEAFFGQGTRLTVV.

J is TRBJ2-5 and V is TRBV18, with 10 bases that match TRBD1. CDR1 is KGHSH and CDR2 is LQKENI in the germline V gene. The CDR3 consists of 17 residues. V lost 4 bases, J lost 2 bases, and 10 bases stayed unmatched. In nucleotides, the CDR3 is TGTGCCAGCTCACTCTCAGTCCCGGGACAGGGGCAAGAGACCCAGTACTTC. Its protein product is CASSLSVPGQGQETQYF.

The chain links TRBV28 to TRBJ1-1; D unclear. Germline V gene sequence: CDR1 MDHEN, CDR2 SYDVKM. The CDR3 contains 12 residues. Trimming took 8 bases from V and 4 from J, leaving 11 bases between them. The chain's CDR3 is CASAPYITEAFF. The DNA for the CDR3 is TGTGCCAGCGCGCCTTATATCACTGAAGCTTTCTTT.

J is TRBJ1-6 and V is TRBV2; no clear D gene. The CDR3 runs to 14 residues. V lost 6 bases and J 8 bases, leaving 14 bases between the germline ends. The V gene's germline CDR1 is SNHLY and CDR2 FYNNEI. Here the CDR3 DNA reads TGTGCCAGCAGAATCGCGCACTTTGATTCACCCCTCCACTTT. Its protein is CASRIAHFDSPLHF.

This clone has just one count. V gene TRBV19 combines with J gene TRBJ2-7, with 7 bases matching TRBD2. The CDR3 contains 15 residues. The ends lost 5 bases at V and 2 bases at J; junction bases unmatched: 9. Germline loops: CDR1 LNHDA, CDR2 SQIVND (reference sequence). The CDR3 loop is CASSPSSSGPYEQYF. The CDR3 DNA sequence: TGTGCCAGTAGTCCCTCGTCTAGCGGACCCTACGAGCAGTACTTC.

CDR3 region: CASSETNRAGDEQYF. CDR3 bases: TGCGCCAGCAGTGAGACAAACAGGGCTGGAGACGAGCAGTACTTC. This chain uses TRBV10-1 with TRBJ2-7; TRBD1 is a possible D gene (6 bases). This CDR3 has 15 residues. Trimming pared 2 bases from V and 5 bases from J, leaving 16 bases between. CDR1 and CDR2 (germline): WNHNN, SYGVQD (reference sequence).

DNA of the CDR3: TGTGCCAGCAGCCAATCCGGGACAGCTGGAAACACCATATATTTT. This codes for CASSQSGTAGNTIYF. The chain joins TRBV7-2 to TRBJ1-3; 7 bases map to TRBD1. The CDR3 is 15 residues long. Germline CDR1 and CDR2: SGHTA and FQGNSA. Trimming removed 5 bases from V and 2 bases from J; junction bases left unmatched: 6.

The V call is TRBV12-5, the J call TRBJ2-3; unclear D gene. Germline V lookup: CDR1 LGHNT, CDR2 FRNRAP. This CDR3 has 14 amino acids. V gave up 7 bases and J gave up 0 bases, with 11 bases separating them. CDR3 coding DNA: TGTGCTAGTGCGTCGTGGCACAGCACAGATACGCAGTATTTT. This gives the protein CASASWHSTDTQYF.

V is TRBV18 and J is TRBJ1-6, with 7 bases identical to TRBD1. After removal of 6 bases from V and 7 bases from J, the junction contained 12 bases not matched to a gene. From germline, CDR1 is KGHSH and CDR2 LQKENI. CDR3 length: 16 residues. CDR3 DNA: TGTGCCAGCTCCACAACGCCGGGACAGAAAAATTCACCCCTCCACTTT. This gives the protein CASSTTPGQKNSPLHF.